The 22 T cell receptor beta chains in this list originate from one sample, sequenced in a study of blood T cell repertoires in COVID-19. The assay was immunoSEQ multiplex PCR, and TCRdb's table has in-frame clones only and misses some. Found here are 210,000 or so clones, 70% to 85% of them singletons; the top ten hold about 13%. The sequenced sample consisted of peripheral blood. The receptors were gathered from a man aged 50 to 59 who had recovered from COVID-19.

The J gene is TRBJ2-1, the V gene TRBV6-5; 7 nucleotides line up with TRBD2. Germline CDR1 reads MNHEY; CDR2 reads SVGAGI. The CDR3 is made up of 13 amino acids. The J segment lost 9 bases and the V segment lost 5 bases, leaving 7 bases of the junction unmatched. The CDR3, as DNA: TGTGCCAGCAGTCGGGCGGGAGAGGGTGAGCAGTTCTTC. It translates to CASSRAGEGEQFF.

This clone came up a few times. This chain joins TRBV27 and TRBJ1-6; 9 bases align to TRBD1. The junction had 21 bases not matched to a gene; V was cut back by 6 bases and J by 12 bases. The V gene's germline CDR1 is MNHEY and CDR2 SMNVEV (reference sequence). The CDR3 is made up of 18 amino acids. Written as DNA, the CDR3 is TGTGCCAGCAGCCTATCAACCCGGGACAGGGTTTTTTTGGGACCCCTCCACTTT. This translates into CASSLSTRDRVFLGPLHF.

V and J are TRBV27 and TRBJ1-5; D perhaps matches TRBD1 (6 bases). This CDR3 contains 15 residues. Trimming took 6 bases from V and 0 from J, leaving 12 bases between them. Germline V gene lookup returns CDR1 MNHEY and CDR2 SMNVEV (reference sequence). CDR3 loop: CASRRTGFSNQPQHF. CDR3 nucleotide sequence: TGTGCCAGCAGACGCACAGGGTTTAGCAATCAGCCCCAGCATTTT.

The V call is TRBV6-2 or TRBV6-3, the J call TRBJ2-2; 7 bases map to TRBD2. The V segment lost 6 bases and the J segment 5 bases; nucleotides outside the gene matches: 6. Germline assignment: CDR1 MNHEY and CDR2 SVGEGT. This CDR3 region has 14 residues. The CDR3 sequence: CASSPSGRTGELFF. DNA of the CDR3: TGTGCCAGCAGCCCTAGCGGAAGAACCGGGGAGCTGTTTTTT.

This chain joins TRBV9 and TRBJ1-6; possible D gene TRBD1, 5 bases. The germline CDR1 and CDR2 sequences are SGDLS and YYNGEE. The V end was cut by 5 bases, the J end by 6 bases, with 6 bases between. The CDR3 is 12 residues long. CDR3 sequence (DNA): TGTGCCAGCAGAGGGGTTAATTCACCCCTCCACTTT. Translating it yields CASRGVNSPLHF.

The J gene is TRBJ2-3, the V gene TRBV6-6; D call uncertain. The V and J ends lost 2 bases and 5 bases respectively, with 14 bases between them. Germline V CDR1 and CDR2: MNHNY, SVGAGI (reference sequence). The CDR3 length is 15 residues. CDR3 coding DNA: TGTGCCAGCAGTTACCCGGGTCCCGGTAGAGATACGCAGTATTTT. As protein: CASSYPGPGRDTQYF.

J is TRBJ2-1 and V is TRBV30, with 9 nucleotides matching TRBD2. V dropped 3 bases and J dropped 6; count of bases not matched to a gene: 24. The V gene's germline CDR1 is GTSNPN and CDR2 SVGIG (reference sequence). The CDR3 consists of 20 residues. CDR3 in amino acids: CAWRGAVSGSFPPVSNEQFF. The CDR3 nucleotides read TGTGCCTGGAGAGGGGCGGTTAGCGGGAGTTTCCCCCCAGTCTCCAATGAGCAGTTCTTC.

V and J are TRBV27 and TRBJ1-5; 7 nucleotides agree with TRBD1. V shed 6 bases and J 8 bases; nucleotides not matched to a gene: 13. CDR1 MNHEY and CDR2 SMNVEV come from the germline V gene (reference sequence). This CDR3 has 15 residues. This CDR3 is CASRTGTEGDEPQHF. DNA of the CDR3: TGTGCCAGCAGAACCGGGACAGAGGGGGATGAGCCCCAGCATTTT.

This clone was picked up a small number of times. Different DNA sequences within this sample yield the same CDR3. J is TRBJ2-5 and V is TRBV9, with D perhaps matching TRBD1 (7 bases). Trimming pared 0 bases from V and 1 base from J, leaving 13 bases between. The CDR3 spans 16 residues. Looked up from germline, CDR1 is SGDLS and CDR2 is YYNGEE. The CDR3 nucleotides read TGTGCCAGCAGCGTAGGAACCCAGGGGGGCCAAGAGACCCAGTACTTC. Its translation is CASSVGTQGGQETQYF.

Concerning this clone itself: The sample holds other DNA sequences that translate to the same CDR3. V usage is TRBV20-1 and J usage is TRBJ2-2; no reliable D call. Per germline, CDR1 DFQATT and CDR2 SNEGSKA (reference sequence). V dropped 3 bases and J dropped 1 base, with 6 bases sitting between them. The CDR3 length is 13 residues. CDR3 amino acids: CSASSGNTGELFF. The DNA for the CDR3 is TGCAGTGCTAGTTCAGGGAACACCGGGGAGCTGTTTTTT.

CDR3 sequence: CASSERLANRYEQFF. The CDR3 DNA is TGTGCCAGCAGTGAAAGGCTAGCTAATAGGTATGAGCAGTTCTTC. The chain is built from TRBV2 and TRBJ2-1; tentatively, D is TRBD2 (5 bases). Looked up from germline, CDR1 is SNHLY and CDR2 is FYNNEI. The CDR3 loop spans 15 amino acids. Between the trimmed V and J ends, which lost 2 bases and 8 bases, there was a span of 16 bases.

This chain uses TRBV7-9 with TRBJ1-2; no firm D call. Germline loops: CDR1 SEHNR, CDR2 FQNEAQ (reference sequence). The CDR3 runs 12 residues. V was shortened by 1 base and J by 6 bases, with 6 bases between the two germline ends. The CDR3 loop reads CASSLVQNGYTF. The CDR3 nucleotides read TGTGCCAGCAGCTTAGTTCAGAATGGCTACACCTTC.

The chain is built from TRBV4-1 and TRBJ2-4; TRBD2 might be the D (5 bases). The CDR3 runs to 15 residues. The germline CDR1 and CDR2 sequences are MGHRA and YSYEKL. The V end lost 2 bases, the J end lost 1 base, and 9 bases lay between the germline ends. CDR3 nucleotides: TGCGCCAGCAGCCAAACGGGATCGGCCAAAAACATTCAGTACTTC. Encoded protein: CASSQTGSAKNIQYF.

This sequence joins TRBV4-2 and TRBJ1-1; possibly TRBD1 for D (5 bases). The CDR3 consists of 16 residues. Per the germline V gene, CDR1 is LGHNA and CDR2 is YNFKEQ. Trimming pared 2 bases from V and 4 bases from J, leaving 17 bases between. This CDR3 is CASSQTGLLSGTEAFF. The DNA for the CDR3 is TGTGCCAGCAGCCAAACGGGACTCCTCAGCGGCACTGAAGCTTTCTTT.

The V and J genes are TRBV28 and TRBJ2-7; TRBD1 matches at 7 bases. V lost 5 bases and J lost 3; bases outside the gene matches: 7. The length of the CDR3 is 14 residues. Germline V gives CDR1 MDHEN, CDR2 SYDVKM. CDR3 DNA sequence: TGTGCCAGCAGTCAAACAGGGGAAATCTACGAGCAGTACTTC. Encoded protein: CASSQTGEIYEQYF.

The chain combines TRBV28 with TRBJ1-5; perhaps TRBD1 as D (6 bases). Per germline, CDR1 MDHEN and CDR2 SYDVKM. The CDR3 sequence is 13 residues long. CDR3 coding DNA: TGTGCAATGAGCACAGGGAATAATCAGCCCCAGCATTTT. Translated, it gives CAMSTGNNQPQHF.

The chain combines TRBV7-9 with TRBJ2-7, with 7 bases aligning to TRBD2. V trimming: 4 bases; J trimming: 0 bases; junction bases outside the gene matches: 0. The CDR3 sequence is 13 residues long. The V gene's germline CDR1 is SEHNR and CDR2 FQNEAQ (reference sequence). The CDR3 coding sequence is TGTGCCAGCAGCTCGGGGGGCTCCTACGAGCAGTACTTC. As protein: CASSSGGSYEQYF.

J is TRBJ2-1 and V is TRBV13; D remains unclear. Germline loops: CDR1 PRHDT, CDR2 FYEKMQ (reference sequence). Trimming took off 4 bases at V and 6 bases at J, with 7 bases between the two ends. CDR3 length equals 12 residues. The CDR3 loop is CASSSLFNEQFF. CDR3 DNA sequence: TGTGCCAGCAGCTCCCTCTTCAATGAGCAGTTCTTC.

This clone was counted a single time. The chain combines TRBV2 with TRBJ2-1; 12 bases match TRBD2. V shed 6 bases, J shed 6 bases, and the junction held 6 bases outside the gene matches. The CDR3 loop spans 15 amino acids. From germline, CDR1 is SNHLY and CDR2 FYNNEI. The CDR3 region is CASRRELAGGNEQFF. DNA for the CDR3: TGTGCCAGCAGACGAGAACTAGCGGGAGGCAATGAGCAGTTCTTC.

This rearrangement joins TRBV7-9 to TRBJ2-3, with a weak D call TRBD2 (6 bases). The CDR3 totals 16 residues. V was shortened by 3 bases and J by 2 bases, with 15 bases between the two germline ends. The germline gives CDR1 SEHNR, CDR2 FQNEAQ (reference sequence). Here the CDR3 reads CASSLDVGLATDTQYF. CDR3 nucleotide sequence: TGTGCCAGCAGCTTGGATGTGGGACTGGCCACAGATACGCAGTATTTT.

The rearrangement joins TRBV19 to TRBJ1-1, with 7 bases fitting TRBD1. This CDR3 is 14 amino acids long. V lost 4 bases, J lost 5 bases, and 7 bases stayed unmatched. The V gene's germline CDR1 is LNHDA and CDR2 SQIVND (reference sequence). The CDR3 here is CASSRGGAGTEAFF. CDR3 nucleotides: TGTGCCAGTAGTAGAGGGGGCGCCGGGACTGAAGCTTTCTTT.

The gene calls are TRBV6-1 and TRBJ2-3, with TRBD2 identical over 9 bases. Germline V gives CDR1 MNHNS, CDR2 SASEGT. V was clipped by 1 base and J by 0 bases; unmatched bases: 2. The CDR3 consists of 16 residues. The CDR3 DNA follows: TGTGCCAGCAGTGAAGTGGCGGGAGGGAGCACAGATACGCAGTATTTT. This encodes CASSEVAGGSTDTQYF.